This TCR beta chain originates from a study of T-cell memory formation after mild COVID-19. This clonotype was seen repeatedly, ten times or more. TCRdb reprocessed the 5' RACE reads via MiXCR and lists one record per CDR3 protein. The sample yields 200,000 to 300,000 distinct CDR3 sequences, 9.4% seen once. Trimming took off 3 bases at V and 0 bases at J, with 19 bases between the two ends. Germline-derived CDR1 and CDR2 are DFQATT and SNEGSKA (reference sequence). This CDR3 has 17 amino acids. The chain carries TRBV20-1 and TRBJ2-3; TRBD2 might be the D (5 bases). Material for sequencing was PBMCs or a T cell subset sorted from them (not recorded which). This receptor was taken from a man aged 18 to 30 who had mild COVID-19 (a few samples of this study predate the infection). Cell type and time point are not known. In nucleotides, the CDR3 is TGCAGTGCTAGTTGGCTAGCAGTAAGGTCTAGCACAGATACGCAGTATTTT. Translating gives CSASWLAVRSSTDTQYF.